This is a list of T cell receptor beta chains from one sample in a study of blood T cells in healthy people across ages. TCRdb independently ran MiXCR on the 5' RACE reads; one entry per CDR3 protein. This table has around 970,000 distinct CDR3 sequences, about 51% appearing once. The sample comprised blood. The source of these receptors is a woman aged 55-75 years in good health. Both conserved end residues are part of each CDR3. A D gene is named only where the DNA matches it firmly. Clone size is shown for a subset of rows, as once, few, many or a class of expanded clone.

d_call	v_call	j_call	cdr3_length	clone_size	cdr3_aa	cdr3_nt
TRBD1	TRBV29-1	TRBJ2-6	14	few	CSVKGALGANVLTF	TGCAGCGTTAAGGGGGCGCTGGGGGCCAACGTCCTGACTTTC
.	TRBV5-6	TRBJ2-7	15	.	CASSLVAGPPYEQYF	TGTGCCAGCAGCTTGGTCGCAGGGCCTCCGTACGAGCAGTACTTC
.	TRBV29-1	TRBJ1-2	10	few	CSVIGDGYTF	TGCAGCGTTATCGGGGATGGCTACACCTTC
TRBD1	TRBV7-9	TRBJ1-5	17	few	CASSLGQGRVSNQPQHF	TGTGCTAGCAGCCTAGGACAGGGCAGGGTTAGCAATCAGCCCCAGCATTTT
.	TRBV29-1	TRBJ1-2	15	.	CSVGELGRVNYGYTF	TGCAGCGTTGGGGAGTTGGGCAGGGTGAACTATGGCTACACCTTC
TRBD1	TRBV4-3	TRBJ1-2	13	.	CASSPIGQGGYTF	TGCGCCAGCAGCCCAATAGGACAGGGAGGCTACACCTTC
.	TRBV20-1	TRBJ2-1	14	once	CSAGGRGFYNEQFF	TGCAGTGCGGGTGGGAGGGGGTTCTACAATGAGCAGTTCTTC
.	TRBV4-1	TRBJ2-1	16	once	CASSQVGRHSYNEQFF	TGCGCCAGCAGCCAAGTCGGGCGGCACTCCTACAATGAGCAGTTCTTC
TRBD2	TRBV11-2	TRBJ2-3	16	.	CASSSLSGRAPDTQYF	TGTGCCAGCAGCTCCCTTAGCGGGAGGGCCCCAGATACGCAGTATTTT
.	TRBV29-1	TRBJ2-5	12	many	CSVEPGEETQYF	TGCAGCGTTGAACCCGGGGAAGAGACCCAGTACTTC
TRBD1	TRBV18	TRBJ1-5	16	few	CASSPAGPGGGQPQHF	TGTGCCAGCTCACCGGCGGGCCCAGGGGGCGGCCAGCCCCAGCATTTT
.	TRBV3-1	TRBJ2-3	14	few	CASSLSDIRDTQYF	TGTGCCAGCAGCCTTTCGGACATACGGGATACGCAGTATTTT
TRBD2	TRBV4-1	TRBJ2-1	16	.	CASSQDWTSDSNEQFF	TGCGCCAGCAGCCAAGATTGGACTAGCGACTCGAATGAGCAGTTCTTC
.	TRBV27	TRBJ2-5	14	.	CASSQRFSVETQYF	TGTGCCAGCAGTCAACGGTTTTCGGTAGAGACCCAGTACTTC
TRBD2	TRBV29-1	TRBJ2-7	17	.	CSVARTSGSFSYNEQYF	TGCAGCGTTGCTAGGACTAGCGGGAGTTTCTCCTACAATGAGCAGTACTTC
TRBD2	TRBV4-3	TRBJ2-6	15	.	CASSKRGAGANVLTF	TGCGCAAGCAGCAAGCGGGGGGCTGGGGCCAACGTCCTGACTTTC
.	TRBV7-2	TRBJ2-5	14	once	CASSYRSWGETQYF	TGTGCCAGCAGCTACAGGTCGTGGGGAGAGACCCAGTACTTC
.	TRBV7-2	TRBJ2-7	14	.	CASSAHGGSYEQYF	TGTGCCAGCAGCGCCCATGGGGGGTCCTACGAGCAGTACTTC
.	TRBV4-1	TRBJ1-4	14	.	CASSGNWLNEKLFF	TGCGCCAGCAGCGGAAATTGGCTTAATGAAAAACTGTTTTTT
.	TRBV10-3	TRBJ2-3	13	few	CAMGGEGTDTQYF	TGTGCCATGGGCGGAGAGGGCACAGATACGCAGTATTTT
.	TRBV6-2/TRBV6-3	TRBJ2-2	13	.	CASSFKRGGELFF	TGTGCCAGCAGTTTTAAACGGGGCGGGGAGCTGTTTTTT
.	TRBV5-5	TRBJ1-6	13	.	CASSFDGDSPLHF	TGTGCCAGCAGCTTCGATGGGGATTCACCCCTCCACTTT
.	TRBV19	TRBJ2-5	13	.	CASSKVKTETQYF	TGTGCCAGTAGTAAAGTTAAAACGGAGACCCAGTACTTC
TRBD2	TRBV28	TRBJ2-3	16	few	CASSSSGRPPTDTQYF	TGTGCCAGCAGTTCGAGCGGGAGGCCCCCCACAGATACGCAGTATTTT
.	TRBV10-2	TRBJ1-5	15	.	CASSDSGALGQPRHF	TGCGCCAGCAGTGATTCGGGGGCATTAGGACAGCCCCGGCATTTT